Presented here are 10 T cell receptor beta chains from one specimen sequenced in a study of T cells after yellow fever vaccination. From the 5' RACE reads, TCRdb called clonotypes with MiXCR, one entry per CDR3 protein. The profile shows just under 600,000 distinct CDR3 sequences, about 13% of them singletons. The sample here was PBMCs, taken on the day of the yellow fever booster vaccination. The source of these receptors is a man aged 30-40 years who received the YFV17D yellow fever vaccine.

This clonotype was observed a few times. J is TRBJ1-1 and V is TRBV27; D unresolved. Germline assignment: CDR1 MNHEY and CDR2 SMNVEV (reference sequence). This CDR3 is built from 15 residues. Trimming pared 5 bases from V and 1 base from J, leaving 14 bases between. The CDR3 DNA sequence: TGTGCCAGCAGTAGCAGGCTTACAGAGAACACTGAAGCTTTCTTT. Translating gives CASSSRLTENTEAFF.

This sequence joins TRBV11-2 and TRBJ2-1; tentative D call: TRBD2 (5 bases). This CDR3 contains 17 residues. V was trimmed by 0 bases and J by 0 bases, leaving 12 bases between them. Germline CDR1 is SGHAT and CDR2 is FQNNGV. This CDR3 is CASSLEISGSSYNEQFF. For the CDR3, the DNA is TGTGCCAGCAGCTTAGAGATATCGGGGAGCTCCTACAATGAGCAGTTCTTC.

The chain couples TRBV21-1 to TRBJ2-1; the DNA was not compared with TRBD2, the D call given in the table. TRBV21-1 is flagged as a pseudogene. This CDR3 region has 17 residues. The CDR3 DNA is TGTGCCAGCAGCAGAGACCTCCGGGACTTAACCCACAATGAGCAGTTCTTC. It codes for CASSRDLRDLTHNEQFF.

This clonotype was seen more than once but under ten times. The chain joins TRBV5-4 to TRBJ2-2; 8 nucleotides match TRBD2. The V gene's germline CDR1 is SGHNT and CDR2 YYREEE (reference sequence). This CDR3 has 14 amino acids. After removal of 10 bases from V and 6 bases from J, the junction contained 11 bases not matched to a gene. In nucleotides, the CDR3 is TGTGCCTTCAACGGGGGGGGCCACGCCGGGGAGCTGTTTTTT. This encodes CAFNGGGHAGELFF.

V gene TRBV20-1 combines with J gene TRBJ2-1, with 8 bases that match TRBD2. From germline, CDR1 is DFQATT and CDR2 SNEGSKA (reference sequence). V gave up 5 bases and J gave up 4 bases; unmatched junction bases: 7. CDR3 size: 14 residues. The CDR3 coding sequence is TGCAGTGCTCTCACCGGGACTAGTTACAATGAGCAGTTCTTC. Protein sequence: CSALTGTSYNEQFF.

This clonotype was picked up a small number of times. The CDR3 DNA reads TGTGCCAGCAGACAAAACAGGGACGGTTATAATTCACCCCTCCACTTT. Translation: CASRQNRDGYNSPLHF. The V and J genes are TRBV7-9 and TRBJ1-6; weak D call: TRBD1 (6 bases). There are 16 residues in the CDR3. The V and J ends lost 6 bases and 4 bases respectively, with 16 bases between them. The germline gives CDR1 SEHNR, CDR2 FQNEAQ (reference sequence).

This clonotype was observed a few times. CDR3 protein: CASSQVSGQFTKETQYF. The DNA for the CDR3 is TGCGCCAGCAGCCAAGTATCGGGACAGTTTACGAAAGAGACCCAGTACTTC. The chain combines TRBV4-1 with TRBJ2-5; 7 bases fit TRBD1. V lost 1 base to trimming and J lost 3 bases; unmatched junction nucleotides: 11. The CDR3 loop spans 17 amino acids. Germline V gene lookup returns CDR1 MGHRA and CDR2 YSYEKL.

The sample holds a few counts of this clonotype. The J gene is TRBJ2-3, the V gene TRBV29-1, with 12 bases aligning to TRBD2. V lost 3 bases, J lost 2 bases, and 6 bases stayed unmatched. Per the germline V gene, CDR1 is SQVTM and CDR2 is ANQGSEA. The CDR3 loop spans 16 amino acids. Here the CDR3 DNA reads TGCAGCGTTGAGTCGACTAGCGGGAGTCTCACAGATACGCAGTATTTT. The encoded protein is CSVESTSGSLTDTQYF.

There are a few counts of this clonotype. This chain uses TRBV5-1 with TRBJ2-7; D might be TRBD1 or TRBD2, each matching 5 bases. Germline V CDR1 and CDR2: SGHRS, YFSETQ. CDR3 length equals 14 residues. With 4 bases removed from V and 3 bases from J, the gap between germline ends came to 14 bases. The CDR3: CASSPGDGFYEQYF. The CDR3 bases are TGCGCCAGCAGCCCTGGGGACGGTTTCTACGAGCAGTACTTC.

A few counts support this clonotype. V and J are TRBV7-9 and TRBJ2-7; D may be TRBD1 (6 bases). V lost 5 bases and J lost 5, with 16 bases in between. The CDR3 is made up of 14 amino acids. Germline CDR1 SEHNR, CDR2 FQNEAQ (reference sequence). The CDR3 protein is CASSVTGSYNEQYF. The CDR3 nucleotides read TGTGCCAGCAGCGTCACAGGGTCGTACAACGAGCAGTACTTC.